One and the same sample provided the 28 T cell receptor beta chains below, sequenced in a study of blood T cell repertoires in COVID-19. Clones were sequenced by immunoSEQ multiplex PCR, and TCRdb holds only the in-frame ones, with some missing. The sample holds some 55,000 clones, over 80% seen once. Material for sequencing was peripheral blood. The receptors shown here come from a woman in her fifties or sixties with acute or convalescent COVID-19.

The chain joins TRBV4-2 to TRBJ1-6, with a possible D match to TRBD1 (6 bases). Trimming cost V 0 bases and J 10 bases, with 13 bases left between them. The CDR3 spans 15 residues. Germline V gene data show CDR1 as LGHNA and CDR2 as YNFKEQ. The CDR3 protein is CASSQDEDRRSPLHF. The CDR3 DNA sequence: TGTGCCAGCAGCCAAGATGAGGACAGACGGTCACCCCTCCACTTT.

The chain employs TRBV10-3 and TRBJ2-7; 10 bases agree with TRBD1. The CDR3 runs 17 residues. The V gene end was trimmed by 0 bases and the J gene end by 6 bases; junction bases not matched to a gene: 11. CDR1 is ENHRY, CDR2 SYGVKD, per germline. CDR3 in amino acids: CAISESWDRGGDFEQYF. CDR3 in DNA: TGTGCCATCAGTGAGTCTTGGGACAGGGGCGGGGATTTCGAGCAGTACTTC.

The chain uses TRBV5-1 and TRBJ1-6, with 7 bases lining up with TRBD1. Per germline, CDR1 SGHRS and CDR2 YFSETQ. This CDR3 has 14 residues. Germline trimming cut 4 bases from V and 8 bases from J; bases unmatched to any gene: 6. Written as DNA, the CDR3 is TGCGCCAGCAGCCGGACAGGAAGAGATTCACCCCTCCACTTT. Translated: CASSRTGRDSPLHF.

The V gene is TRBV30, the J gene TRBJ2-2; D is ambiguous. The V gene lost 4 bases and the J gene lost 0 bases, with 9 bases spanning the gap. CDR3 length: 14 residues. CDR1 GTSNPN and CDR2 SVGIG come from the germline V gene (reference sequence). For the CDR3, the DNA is TGTGCCTGGATGGCTCCCGCGAACACCGGGGAGCTGTTTTTT. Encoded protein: CAWMAPANTGELFF.

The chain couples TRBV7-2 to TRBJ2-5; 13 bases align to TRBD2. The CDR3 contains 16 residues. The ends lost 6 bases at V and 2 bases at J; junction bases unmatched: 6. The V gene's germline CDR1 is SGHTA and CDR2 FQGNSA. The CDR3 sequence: CASSLRLAGGQETQYF. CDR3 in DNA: TGTGCCAGCAGTTTGAGACTAGCGGGGGGTCAAGAGACCCAGTACTTC.

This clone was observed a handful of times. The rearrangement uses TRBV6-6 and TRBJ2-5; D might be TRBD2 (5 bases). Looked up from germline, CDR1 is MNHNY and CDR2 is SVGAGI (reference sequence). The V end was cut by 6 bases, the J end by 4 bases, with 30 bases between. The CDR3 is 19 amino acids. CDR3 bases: TGTGCCAGCAGCTTTAAACGCCCCGAAGGTGGCCGGCGGGTAGAGACCCAGTACTTC. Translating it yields CASSFKRPEGGRRVETQYF.

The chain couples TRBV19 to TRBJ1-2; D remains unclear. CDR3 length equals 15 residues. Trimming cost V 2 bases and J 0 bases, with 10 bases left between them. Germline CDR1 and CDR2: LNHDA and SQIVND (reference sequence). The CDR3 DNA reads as TGTGCCAGTAGTATATCATGGAGATCTAACTATGGCTACACCTTC. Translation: CASSISWRSNYGYTF.

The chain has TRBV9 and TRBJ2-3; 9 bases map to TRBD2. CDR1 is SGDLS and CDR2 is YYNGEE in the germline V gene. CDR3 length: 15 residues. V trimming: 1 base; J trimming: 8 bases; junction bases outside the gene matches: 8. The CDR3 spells CASSVSRGGAGTQYF. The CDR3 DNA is TGTGCCAGCAGCGTATCCCGCGGGGGGGCCGGTACGCAGTATTTT.

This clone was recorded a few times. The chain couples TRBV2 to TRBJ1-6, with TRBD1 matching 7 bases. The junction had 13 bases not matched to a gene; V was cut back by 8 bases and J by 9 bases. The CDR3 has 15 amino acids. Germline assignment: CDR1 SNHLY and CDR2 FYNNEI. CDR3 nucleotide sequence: TGTGCCAGCGTTGCGAGGTCAGGGGGGAGTTCACCCCTCCACTTT. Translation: CASVARSGGSSPLHF.

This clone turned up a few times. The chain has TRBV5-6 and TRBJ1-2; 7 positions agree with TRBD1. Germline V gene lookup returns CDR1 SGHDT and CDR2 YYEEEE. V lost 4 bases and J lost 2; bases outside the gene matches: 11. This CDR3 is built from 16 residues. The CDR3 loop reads CASSVIDRVINYGYTF. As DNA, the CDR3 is TGTGCCAGCAGCGTGATAGACAGGGTGATAAACTATGGCTACACCTTC.

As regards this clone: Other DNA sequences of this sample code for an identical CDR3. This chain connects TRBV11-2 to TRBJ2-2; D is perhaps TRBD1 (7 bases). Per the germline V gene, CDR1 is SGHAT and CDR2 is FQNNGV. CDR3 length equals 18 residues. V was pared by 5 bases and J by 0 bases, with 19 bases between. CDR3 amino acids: CASSLTYGGTANTGELFF. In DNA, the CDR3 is TGTGCCAGCAGCCTCACCTATGGAGGGACAGCGAACACCGGGGAGCTGTTTTTT.

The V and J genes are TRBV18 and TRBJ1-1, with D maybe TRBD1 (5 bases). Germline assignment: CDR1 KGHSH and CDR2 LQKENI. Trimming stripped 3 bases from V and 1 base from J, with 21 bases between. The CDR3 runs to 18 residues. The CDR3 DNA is TGTGCCAGCTCACCCTCATCGGCAGGGCCTTCCGAGAACACTGAAGCTTTCTTT. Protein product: CASSPSSAGPSENTEAFF.

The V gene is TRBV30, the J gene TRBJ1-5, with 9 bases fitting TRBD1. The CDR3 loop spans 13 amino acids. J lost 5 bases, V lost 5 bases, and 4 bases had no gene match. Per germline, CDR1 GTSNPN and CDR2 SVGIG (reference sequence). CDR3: CAWDRGAYQPQHF. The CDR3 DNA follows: TGTGCCTGGGACAGGGGGGCGTATCAGCCCCAGCATTTT.

The CDR3 DNA follows: TGTGCCAGCAGTGAAGTCGTGGGGGCCCCTGGTGAGCAGTTCTTC. Translated, it gives CASSEVVGAPGEQFF. The chain joins TRBV6-1 to TRBJ2-1; TRBD1 might be the D (6 bases). Germline lookup yields CDR1 MNHNS and CDR2 SASEGT. The V gene lost 1 base and the J gene lost 9 bases, with 16 bases spanning the gap. The CDR3 is made up of 15 amino acids.

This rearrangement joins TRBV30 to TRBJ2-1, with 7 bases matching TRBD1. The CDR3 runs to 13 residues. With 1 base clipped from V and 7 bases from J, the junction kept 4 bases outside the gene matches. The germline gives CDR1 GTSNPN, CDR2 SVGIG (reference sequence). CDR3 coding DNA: TGTGCCTGGAGTGGCCTACAGGGGAATGAGCAGTTCTTC. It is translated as CAWSGLQGNEQFF.

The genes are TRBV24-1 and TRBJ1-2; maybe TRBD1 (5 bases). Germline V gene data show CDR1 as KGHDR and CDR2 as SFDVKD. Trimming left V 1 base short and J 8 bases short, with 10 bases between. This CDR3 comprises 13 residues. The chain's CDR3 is CATSDFRGYGYTF. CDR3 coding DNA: TGTGCCACCAGTGATTTTCGGGGGTACGGCTACACCTTC.

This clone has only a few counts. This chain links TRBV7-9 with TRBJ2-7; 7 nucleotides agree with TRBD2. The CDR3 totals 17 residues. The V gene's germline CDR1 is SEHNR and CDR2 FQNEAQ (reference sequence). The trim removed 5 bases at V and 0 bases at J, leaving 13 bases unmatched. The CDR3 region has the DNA TGTGCCAGCAGCCCCTTTGGCGACCTAGCGGCCTCCTACGAGCAGTACTTC. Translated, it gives CASSPFGDLAASYEQYF.

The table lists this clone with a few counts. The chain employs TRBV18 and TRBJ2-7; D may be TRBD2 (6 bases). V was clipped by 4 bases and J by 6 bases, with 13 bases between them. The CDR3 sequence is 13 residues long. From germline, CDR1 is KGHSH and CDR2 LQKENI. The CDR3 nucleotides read TGTGCCAGCTCACTGGCTAGCGACTCCGAGCAGTACTTC. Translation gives CASSLASDSEQYF.

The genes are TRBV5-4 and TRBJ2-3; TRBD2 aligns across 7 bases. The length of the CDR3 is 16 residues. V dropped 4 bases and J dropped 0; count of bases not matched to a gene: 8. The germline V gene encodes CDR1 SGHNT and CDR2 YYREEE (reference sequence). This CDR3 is CASSRLARGSTDTQYF. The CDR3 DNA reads TGTGCCAGCAGCCGCCTTGCGCGGGGGAGCACAGATACGCAGTATTTT.

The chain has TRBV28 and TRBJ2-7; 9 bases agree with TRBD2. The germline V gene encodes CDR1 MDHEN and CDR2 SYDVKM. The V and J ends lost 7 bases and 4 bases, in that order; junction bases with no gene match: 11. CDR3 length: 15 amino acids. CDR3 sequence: CASTRSGGKLYEQYF. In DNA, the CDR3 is TGTGCCAGCACTCGCAGCGGGGGGAAGTTGTACGAGCAGTACTTC.

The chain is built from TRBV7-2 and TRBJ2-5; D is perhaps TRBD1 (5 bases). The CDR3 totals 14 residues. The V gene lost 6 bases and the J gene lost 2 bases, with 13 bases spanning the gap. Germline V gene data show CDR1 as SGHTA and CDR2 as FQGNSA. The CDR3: CASSKQRTQETQYF. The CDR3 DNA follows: TGTGCCAGCAGTAAACAACGGACACAAGAGACCCAGTACTTC.

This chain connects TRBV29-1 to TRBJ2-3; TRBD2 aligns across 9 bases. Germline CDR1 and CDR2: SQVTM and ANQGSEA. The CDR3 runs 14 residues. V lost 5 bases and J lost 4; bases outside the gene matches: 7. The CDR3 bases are TGCAGCGTTTTAGCGGGAGTGGGCGCAGATACGCAGTATTTT. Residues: CSVLAGVGADTQYF.

CDR3 loop: CSVEGASSFFNFNEQFF. CDR3 DNA: TGCAGCGTTGAAGGCGCTAGCTCTTTTTTTAATTTCAATGAGCAGTTCTTC. The V call is TRBV29-1, the J call TRBJ2-1; perhaps TRBD2 as D (5 bases). Germline V CDR1 and CDR2: SQVTM, ANQGSEA. The V end lost 1 base, the J end lost 6 bases, and 22 bases lay between the germline ends. The CDR3 is made up of 17 amino acids.

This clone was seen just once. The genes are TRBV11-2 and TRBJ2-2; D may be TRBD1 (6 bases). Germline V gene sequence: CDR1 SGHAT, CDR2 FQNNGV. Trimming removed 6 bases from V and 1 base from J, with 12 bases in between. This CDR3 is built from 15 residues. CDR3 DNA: TGTGCCAGCAGACGTACGACAGGGAACACCGGGGAGCTGTTTTTT. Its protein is CASRRTTGNTGELFF. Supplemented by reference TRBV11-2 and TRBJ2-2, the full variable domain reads EAGVAQSPRYKIIEKRQSVAFWCNPISGHATLYWYQQILGQGPKLLIQFQNNGVVDDSQLPKDRFSAERLKGVDSTLKIQPAKLEDSAVYLCASRRTTGNTGELFFGEGSRLTVL.

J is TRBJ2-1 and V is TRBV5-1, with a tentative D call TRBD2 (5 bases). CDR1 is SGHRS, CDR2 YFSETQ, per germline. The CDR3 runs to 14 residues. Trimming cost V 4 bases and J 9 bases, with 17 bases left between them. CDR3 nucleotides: TGCGCCAGCAGCCTGGAAATGGTCCGGGGTGAGCAGTTCTTC. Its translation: CASSLEMVRGEQFF.

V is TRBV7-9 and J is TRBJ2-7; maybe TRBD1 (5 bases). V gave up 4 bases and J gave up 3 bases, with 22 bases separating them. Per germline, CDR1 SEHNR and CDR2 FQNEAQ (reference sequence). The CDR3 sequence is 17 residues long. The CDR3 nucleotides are TGTGCCAGCAGCTCACCTGGGGCCGACCGCAGCTTCTACGAGCAGTACTTC. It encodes CASSSPGADRSFYEQYF.

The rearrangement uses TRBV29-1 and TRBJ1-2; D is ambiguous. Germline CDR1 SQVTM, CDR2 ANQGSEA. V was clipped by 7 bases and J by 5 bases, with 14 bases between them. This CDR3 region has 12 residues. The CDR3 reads CSGRVAAYGYTF. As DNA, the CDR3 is TGCAGCGGAAGAGTGGCAGCGTATGGCTACACCTTC.

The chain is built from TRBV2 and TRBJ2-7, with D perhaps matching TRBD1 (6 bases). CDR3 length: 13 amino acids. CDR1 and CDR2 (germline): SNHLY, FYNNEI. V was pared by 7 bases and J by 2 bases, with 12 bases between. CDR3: CASTTGHPYEQYF. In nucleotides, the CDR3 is TGTGCCAGCACGACAGGACACCCCTACGAGCAGTACTTC.